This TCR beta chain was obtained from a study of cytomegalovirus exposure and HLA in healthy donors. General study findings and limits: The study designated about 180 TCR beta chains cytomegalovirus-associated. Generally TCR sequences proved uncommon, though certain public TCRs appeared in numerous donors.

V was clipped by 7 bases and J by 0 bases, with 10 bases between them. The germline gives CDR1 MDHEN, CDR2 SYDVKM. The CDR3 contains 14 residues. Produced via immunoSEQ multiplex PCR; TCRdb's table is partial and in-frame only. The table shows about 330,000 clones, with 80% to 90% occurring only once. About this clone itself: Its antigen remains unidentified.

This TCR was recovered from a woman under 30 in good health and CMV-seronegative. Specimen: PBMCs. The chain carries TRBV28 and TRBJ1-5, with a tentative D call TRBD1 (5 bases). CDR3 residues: CASTFDSSNQPQHF. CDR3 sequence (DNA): TGTGCCAGCACCTTTGACAGTAGCAATCAGCCCCAGCATTTT. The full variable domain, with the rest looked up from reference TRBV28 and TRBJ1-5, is DVKVTQSSRYLVKRTGEKVFLECVQDMDHENMFWYRQDPGLGLRLIYFSYDVKMKEKGDIPEGYSVSREKKERFSLILESASTNQTSMYLCASTFDSSNQPQHFGDGTRLSIL.